This note documents a single TCR beta chain sequence. There is no known antigen for this receptor. Qualities for individual bases were not recorded, and no much larger clone is one base off. This sample is drawn from a study of T cell responses to AZD1222 COVID-19 vaccine (TCRdb year 2021). With regard to the full study: AZD1222 recipients whose second dose came at about 4 weeks and those whose second dose came at about 12 weeks were combined into one group, since spike-specific TCR depth and breadth did not differ between the two schedules. Enrollment into the trials was organized by age into subgroups of 18-55, 56-69 and 70-plus years, and those subgroups contained around 150, 28 and 57 TCR-sequenced participants, respectively. TCR sequencing was performed for 230 to 250 trial participants, of whom about 200 were given two doses of AZD1222 and some 25 were given two doses of MenACWY control vaccine. The study at large found these results: Participants were mostly white British, with more females than males. The authors suggested clonal diversity may have been underestimated. Reportedly, close to half of the unique spike-specific TCRs recognized epitopes lying outside the regions that are mutated in the B.1.351 and B.1.1.7 variants. The whole spike protein was spanned by vaccine-associated CD4 TCRs, and dominant responses were seen in regions 160-218 and 743-854. In the small 56-69-year group, the increase in depth fell short of significance, most likely because of low power. Spike-specific TCR breadth and depth rose significantly after two AZD1222 doses compared with day 0 and with MenACWY recipients. Conclusions about previously exposed vaccinees are limited because only a handful of AZD1222 recipients were SARS-CoV-2 seropositive at baseline. Because no samples from the day 14 peak response were available, repertoires could be characterized only after the peak T cell response.

The CDR3 regions of human TCRbeta chains were analyzed by immunosequencing. As for the original processing: Repertoire TCRs were matched against a reference library of SARS-CoV-2-specific TCRs generated with the MIRA antigen-specificity platform. Breadth meant the fraction of unique TCRs that were SARS-CoV-2-associated, whereas depth meant the fraction of total T cells that were SARS-CoV-2-associated. Using the MIRA data, each spike-specific TCR was assigned both to the spike region to which the TCR was reactive and to a CD4 or CD8 class. Log10-transformed breadth and depth values were compared by one-way ANOVA with Sidak's multiple comparisons tests. Held by TCRdb, this immuneACCESS table contains in-frame sequences only and omits some clones. Under half of the omission traces to an unresolved V gene where checked; the cause of the rest is unknown. V, J and clone size are taken as reported in that table, and D and trimming were inferred from the DNA itself. Counted in this sample were more than 95,000 clones; about nine tenths of them appeared once. The top ten clonotypes cover 4% to 5.5% of the sample.

The CDR3 runs 12 amino acids, cysteine and phenylalanine included. Solely the CDR3 DNA is kept, with 36 bases framed from the first base. V was cut back by 3 bases and J by 0 bases, leaving a gap of 2 bases between them. CDR1 and CDR2 are read off the germline V gene as LGHNT and FRNRAP. In the paper's terms, the time point label means: baseline before first vaccination. The vaccinee samples were drawn from two UK trials, COV001 and COV002, one of which was a single-blind randomized controlled phase 2/3 trial testing AZD1222 (ChAdOx1 nCoV-19) in healthy adults. For TCRbeta chain sequencing, PBMC samples were collected from trial participants at day 0 and at day 28 after the second dose.

This receptor was obtained from an adult in good health. The sequencing here drew on peripheral blood, taken on day 0 of AZD1222 vaccination. The chain couples TRBV12-5 to TRBJ1-1, with an unclear D gene assignment. The nucleotides are TGTGCTAGTGGTTTTCTGAACACTGAAGCTTTCTTT. The encoded protein is CASGFLNTEAFF.